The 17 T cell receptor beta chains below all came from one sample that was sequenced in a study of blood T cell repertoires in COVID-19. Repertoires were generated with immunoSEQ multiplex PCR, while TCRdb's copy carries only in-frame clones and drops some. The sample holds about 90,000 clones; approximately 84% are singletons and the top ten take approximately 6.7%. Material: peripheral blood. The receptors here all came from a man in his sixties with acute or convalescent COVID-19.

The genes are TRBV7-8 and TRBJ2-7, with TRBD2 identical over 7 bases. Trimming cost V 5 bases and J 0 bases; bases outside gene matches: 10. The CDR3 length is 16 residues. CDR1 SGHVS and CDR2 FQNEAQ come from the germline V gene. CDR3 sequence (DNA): TGTGCCAGCAGCCCTCAGCGGGATATGAGCTCCTACGAGCAGTACTTC. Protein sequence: CASSPQRDMSSYEQYF.

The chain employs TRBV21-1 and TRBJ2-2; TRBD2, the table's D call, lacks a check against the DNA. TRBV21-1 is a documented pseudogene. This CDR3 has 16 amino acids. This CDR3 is CASSKGNSVHTGELFF. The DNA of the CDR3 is TGTGCCAGCAGCAAAGGAAATAGCGTGCACACCGGGGAGCTGTTTTTT.

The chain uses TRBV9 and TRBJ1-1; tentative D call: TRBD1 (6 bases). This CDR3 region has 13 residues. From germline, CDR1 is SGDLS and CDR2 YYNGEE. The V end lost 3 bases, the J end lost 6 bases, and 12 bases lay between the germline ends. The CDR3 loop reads CASSAGKGAEAFF. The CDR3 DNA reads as TGTGCCAGCAGCGCTGGCAAGGGGGCTGAAGCTTTCTTT.

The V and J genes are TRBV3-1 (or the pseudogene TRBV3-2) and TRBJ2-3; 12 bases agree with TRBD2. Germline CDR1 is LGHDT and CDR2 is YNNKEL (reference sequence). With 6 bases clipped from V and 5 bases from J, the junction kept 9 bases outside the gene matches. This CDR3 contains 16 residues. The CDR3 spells CASSRLAGELGDTQYF. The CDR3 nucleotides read TGTGCCAGCAGTCGACTAGCGGGGGAGCTGGGAGATACGCAGTATTTT.

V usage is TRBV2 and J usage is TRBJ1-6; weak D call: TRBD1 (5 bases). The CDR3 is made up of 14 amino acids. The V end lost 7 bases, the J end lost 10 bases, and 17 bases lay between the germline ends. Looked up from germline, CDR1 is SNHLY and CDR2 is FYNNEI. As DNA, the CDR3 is TGTGCCAGCACGTTCTTAGGGGTCGACTCACCCCTCCACTTT. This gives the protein CASTFLGVDSPLHF.

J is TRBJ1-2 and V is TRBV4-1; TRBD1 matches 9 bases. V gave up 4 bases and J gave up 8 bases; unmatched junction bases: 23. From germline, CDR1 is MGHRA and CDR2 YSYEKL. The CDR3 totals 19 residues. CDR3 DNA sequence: TGCGCCAGCAGCCTTTCGCCAGGGGACGTGGACAGGGGCAGGTACGGCTACACCTTC. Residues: CASSLSPGDVDRGRYGYTF.

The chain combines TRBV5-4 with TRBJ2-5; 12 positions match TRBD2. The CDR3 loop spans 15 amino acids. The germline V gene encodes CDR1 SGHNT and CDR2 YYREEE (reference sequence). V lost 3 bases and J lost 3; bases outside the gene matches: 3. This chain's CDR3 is CASSYSSGGEETQYF. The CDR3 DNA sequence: TGTGCCAGCAGCTACTCTAGCGGGGGGGAAGAGACCCAGTACTTC.

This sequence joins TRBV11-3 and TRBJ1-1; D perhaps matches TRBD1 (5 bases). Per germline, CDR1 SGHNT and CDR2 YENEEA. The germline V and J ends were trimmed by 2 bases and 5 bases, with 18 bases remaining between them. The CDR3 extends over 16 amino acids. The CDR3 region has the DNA TGTGCCAGCAGCTTAAAAGGGTTGGGGGGAAAAACTGAAGCTTTCTTT. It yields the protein CASSLKGLGGKTEAFF.

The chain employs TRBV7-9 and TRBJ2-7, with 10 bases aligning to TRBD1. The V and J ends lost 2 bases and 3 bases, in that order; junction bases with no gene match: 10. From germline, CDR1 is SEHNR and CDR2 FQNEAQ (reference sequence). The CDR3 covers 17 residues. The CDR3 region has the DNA TGTGCCAGCAGCTTACCCCCTGGGGGACAGGGGAACTACGAGCAGTACTTC. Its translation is CASSLPPGGQGNYEQYF.

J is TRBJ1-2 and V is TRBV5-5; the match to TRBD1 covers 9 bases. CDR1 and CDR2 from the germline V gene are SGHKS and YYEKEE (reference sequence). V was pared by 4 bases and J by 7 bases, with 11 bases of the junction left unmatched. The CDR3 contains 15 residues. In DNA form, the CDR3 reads TGTGCCAGCAGCGGAAACAGGGGGCGCAGAATTGGCTACACCTTC. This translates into CASSGNRGRRIGYTF.

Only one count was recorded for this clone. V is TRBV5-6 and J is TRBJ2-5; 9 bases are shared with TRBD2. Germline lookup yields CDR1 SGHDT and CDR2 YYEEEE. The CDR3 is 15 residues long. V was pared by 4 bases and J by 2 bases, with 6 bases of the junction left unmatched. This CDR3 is CASSPAGGGQETQYF. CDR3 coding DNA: TGTGCCAGCAGCCCGGCGGGGGGGGGTCAAGAGACCCAGTACTTC.

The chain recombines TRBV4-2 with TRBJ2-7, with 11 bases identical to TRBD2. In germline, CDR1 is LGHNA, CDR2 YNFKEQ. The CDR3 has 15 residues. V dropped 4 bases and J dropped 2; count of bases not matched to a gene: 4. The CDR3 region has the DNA TGTGCCAGCAGCCTAAGACTAGCGGGACCCTACGAGCAGTACTTC. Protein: CASSLRLAGPYEQYF.

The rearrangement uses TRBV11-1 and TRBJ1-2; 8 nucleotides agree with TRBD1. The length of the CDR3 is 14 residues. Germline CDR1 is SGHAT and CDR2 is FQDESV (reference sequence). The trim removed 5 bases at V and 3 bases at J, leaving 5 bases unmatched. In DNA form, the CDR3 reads TGTGCCAGCAGCGCGGGACAGGCCTACTATGGCTACACCTTC. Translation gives CASSAGQAYYGYTF.

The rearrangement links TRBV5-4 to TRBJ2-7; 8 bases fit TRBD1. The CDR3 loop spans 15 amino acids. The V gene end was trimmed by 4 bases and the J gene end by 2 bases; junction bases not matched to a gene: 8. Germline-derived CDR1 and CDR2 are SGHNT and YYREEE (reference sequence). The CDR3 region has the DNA TGTGCCAGCAGCCCAGGACAGGGTACGGCCTACGAGCAGTACTTC. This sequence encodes CASSPGQGTAYEQYF.

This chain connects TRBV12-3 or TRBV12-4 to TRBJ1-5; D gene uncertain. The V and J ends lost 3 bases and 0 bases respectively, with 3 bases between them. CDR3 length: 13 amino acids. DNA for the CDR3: TGTGCCAGCAGTTTTCTTAGCAATCAGCCCCAGCATTTT. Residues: CASSFLSNQPQHF.

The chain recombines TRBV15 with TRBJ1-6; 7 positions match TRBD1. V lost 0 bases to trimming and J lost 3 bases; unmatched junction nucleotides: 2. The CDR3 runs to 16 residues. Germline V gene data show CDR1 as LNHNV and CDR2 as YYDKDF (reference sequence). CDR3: CATSRDGQVYNSPLHF. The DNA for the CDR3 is TGTGCCACCAGCAGAGACGGACAGGTCTATAATTCACCCCTCCACTTT.

CDR3 loop: CASSPRLAGANEQYF. The CDR3 nucleotides read TGTGCCAGCAGTCCGAGACTAGCGGGGGCCAACGAGCAGTACTTC. This rearrangement joins TRBV9 to TRBJ2-7; 12 bases line up with TRBD2. Per the germline V gene, CDR1 is SGDLS and CDR2 is YYNGEE. The CDR3 has 15 residues. Losses at the gene ends were 5 bases for V and 5 bases for J; bases not matched to a gene: 8. The variable domain in full, completed from reference TRBV9 and TRBJ2-7, reads DSGVTQTPKHLITATGQRVTLRCSPRSGDLSVYWYQQSLDQGLQFLIQYYNGEERAKGNILERFSAQQFPDLHSELNLSSLELGDSALYFCASSPRLAGANEQYFGPGTRLTVT.